The rows below give T cell receptor beta chains drawn from one sample of a study of blood T cell repertoires in COVID-19. The assay was immunoSEQ multiplex PCR, and TCRdb's table has in-frame clones only and misses some. The sample lists some 70,000 clones; 85% to 90% were seen once. The sequencing sample was made of peripheral blood. These receptors were obtained from a man aged 45-60 years with active COVID-19. CDR3s include the opening cysteine and the closing phenylalanine or tryptophan.

v_gene: TRBV5-1; j_gene: TRBJ2-7; CDR3aa: CASSLTTPYEQYF
v_gene: TRBV7-8; j_gene: TRBJ2-4; CDR3aa: CASSPQRGLAKNIQYF
v_gene: TRBV7-2; j_gene: TRBJ2-1; CDR3aa: CASSLRRTGGNEQFF
v_gene: TRBV28; j_gene: TRBJ2-1; CDR3aa: CASSFFGLEQFF
v_gene: TRBV6-5; j_gene: TRBJ2-7; CDR3aa: CASSMTNAYEQYF
v_gene: TRBV2; j_gene: TRBJ2-5; CDR3aa: CASSPQGTSRETQYF
v_gene: TRBV30; j_gene: TRBJ2-1; CDR3aa: CCLAPYNEQFF
v_gene: TRBV19; j_gene: TRBJ2-6; CDR3aa: CASESGRSGANVLTF
v_gene: TRBV5-1; j_gene: TRBJ1-5; CDR3aa: CASSLTGYSNQPQHF
v_gene: TRBV12-3/TRBV12-4; j_gene: TRBJ1-1; CDR3aa: CASSSGVVEAFF
v_gene: TRBV29-1; j_gene: TRBJ1-2; CDR3aa: CSVQRTAYGYTF
v_gene: TRBV29-1; j_gene: TRBJ2-2; CDR3aa: CSVEGGRARTGELFF
v_gene: TRBV2; j_gene: TRBJ2-5; CDR3aa: CASRRTVTSAETQYF
v_gene: TRBV7-2; j_gene: TRBJ2-3; CDR3aa: CASSFFSGSTDTQYF
v_gene: TRBV7-7; j_gene: TRBJ2-6; CDR3aa: CASSPTSGNGANVLTF
v_gene: TRBV6-5; j_gene: TRBJ1-6; CDR3aa: CASTNDRGNSPLHF
v_gene: TRBV7-9; j_gene: TRBJ2-1; CDR3aa: CASRFRPSGYNEQFF
v_gene: TRBV4-2; j_gene: TRBJ2-5; CDR3aa: CASSQIRPRETQYF
v_gene: TRBV28; j_gene: TRBJ1-4; CDR3aa: CASSLFRGRSNEKLFF
v_gene: TRBV5-1; j_gene: TRBJ2-2; CDR3aa: CASWLGGATGELFF
v_gene: TRBV27; j_gene: TRBJ1-1; CDR3aa: CASSPGTGYTEAFF
v_gene: TRBV4-1; j_gene: TRBJ2-3; CDR3aa: CASSQDGGVTDTQYF
v_gene: TRBV5-1; j_gene: TRBJ1-1; CDR3aa: CASSLSNSNTEAFF
v_gene: TRBV7-9; j_gene: TRBJ2-7; CDR3aa: CASSKPRQGIPYEQYF
v_gene: TRBV14; j_gene: TRBJ2-3; CDR3aa: CASSLGTSGRNTQYF
v_gene: TRBV2; j_gene: TRBJ1-5; CDR3aa: CASSGGVGMEPQHF
v_gene: TRBV4-3; j_gene: TRBJ1-2; CDR3aa: CASSQGLQGAEGYTF
v_gene: TRBV5-1; j_gene: TRBJ2-2; CDR3aa: CASSAGLAGANTGELFF
v_gene: TRBV5-4; j_gene: TRBJ1-2; CDR3aa: CASSLGQGAGGYTF
v_gene: TRBV6-6; j_gene: TRBJ2-1; CDR3aa: CASSSPTSGREYEQFF
v_gene: TRBV5-1; j_gene: TRBJ2-3; CDR3aa: CASSSGRASQGMTQYF
v_gene: TRBV7-2; j_gene: TRBJ1-2; CDR3aa: CASSSRTANYGYTF
v_gene: TRBV7-9; j_gene: TRBJ2-1; CDR3aa: CASSSPGGGSYNEQFF
v_gene: TRBV27; j_gene: TRBJ2-1; CDR3aa: CASSSRVSNNEQFF
v_gene: TRBV6-6; j_gene: TRBJ2-7; CDR3aa: CASSLSGTRGHEQYF
v_gene: TRBV5-1; j_gene: TRBJ1-4; CDR3aa: CASSLGSSGGNEKLFF
v_gene: TRBV2; j_gene: TRBJ2-3; CDR3aa: CASSEEQLSTDTQYF
v_gene: TRBV24-1; j_gene: TRBJ2-2; CDR3aa: CATSWTGLTGELFF
v_gene: TRBV9; j_gene: TRBJ2-3; CDR3aa: CASSPGLAGGFGTDTQYF
v_gene: TRBV19; j_gene: TRBJ2-7; CDR3aa: CASSRPLAAYEQYF
v_gene: TRBV4-3; j_gene: TRBJ1-1; CDR3aa: CASSQDPRNWAGNTEAFF
v_gene: TRBV7-2; j_gene: TRBJ1-2; CDR3aa: CASSRRDRVYGYTF